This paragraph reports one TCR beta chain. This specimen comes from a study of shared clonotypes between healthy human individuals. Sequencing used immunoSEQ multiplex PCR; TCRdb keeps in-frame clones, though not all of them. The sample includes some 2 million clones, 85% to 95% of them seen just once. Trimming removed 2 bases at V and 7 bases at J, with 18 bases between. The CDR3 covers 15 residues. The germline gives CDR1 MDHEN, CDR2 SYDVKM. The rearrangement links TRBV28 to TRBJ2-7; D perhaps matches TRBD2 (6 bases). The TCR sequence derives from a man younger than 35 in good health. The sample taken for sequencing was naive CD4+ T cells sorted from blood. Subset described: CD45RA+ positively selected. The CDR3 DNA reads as TGTGCCAGCAGTTTAAAGGGGACGAGGGCGGGAGAGCAGTACTTC. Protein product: CASSLKGTRAGEQYF.